This T cell receptor (beta chain) was sequenced in a study of breast tumors, draining lymph nodes, adjacent tissues. The germline V gene has CDR1 SQVTM and CDR2 ANQGSEA. The CDR3 is made up of 12 amino acids. V was pared by 8 bases and J by 5 bases, with 13 bases between. One entry per CDR3 protein results from TCRdb running MiXCR on the multiplex PCR reads. The sample has 70,000 or so distinct CDR3 sequences; roughly 40% are singletons. The sequence was collected from a female donor with breast cancer. Some clones in this sample may be carry-over from other donors' samples. Sequenced: breast tumor tissue. The genes are TRBV29-1 and TRBJ2-1; D is ambiguous. This CDR3 reads CSLRLGHNEQFF. The CDR3 nucleotides are TGCAGCTTAAGGTTAGGGCACAATGAGCAGTTCTTC.